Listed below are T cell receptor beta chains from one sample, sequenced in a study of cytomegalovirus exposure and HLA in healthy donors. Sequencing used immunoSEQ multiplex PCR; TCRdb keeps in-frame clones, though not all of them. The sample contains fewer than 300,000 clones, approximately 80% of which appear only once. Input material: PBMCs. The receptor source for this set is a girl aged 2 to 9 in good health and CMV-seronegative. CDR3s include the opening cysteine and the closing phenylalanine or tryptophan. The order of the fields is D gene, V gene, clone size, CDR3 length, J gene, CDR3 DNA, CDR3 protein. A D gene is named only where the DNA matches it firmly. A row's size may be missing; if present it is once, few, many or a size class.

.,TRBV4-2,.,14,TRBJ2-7,TGTGCCAGCAGCCAAGGGGCAGTTTCCTACGAGCAGTACTTC,CASSQGAVSYEQYF
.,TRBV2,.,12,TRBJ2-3,TGTGCCAGCAGTCCCGGGACACCTACGCAGTATTTT,CASSPGTPTQYF
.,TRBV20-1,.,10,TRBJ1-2,TGCAGTGCTACAGGGGATGGCTACACCTTC,CSATGDGYTF
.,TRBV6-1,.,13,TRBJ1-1,TGTGCCAGTTGTCAGGGTTCGTACACTGAAGCTTTCTTT,CASCQGSYTEAFF
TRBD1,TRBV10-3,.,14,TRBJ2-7,TGTGCCATCAGTGAGTCGCAGCAGGGGGATGAGCAGTACTTC,CAISESQQGDEQYF
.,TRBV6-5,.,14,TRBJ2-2,TGTGCCAGCAGTTACAACCGAGGCGCCGGGGAGCTGTTTTTT,CASSYNRGAGELFF
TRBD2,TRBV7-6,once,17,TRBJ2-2,TGTGCCAGCAGCTTAGGAGGGGACTACTTGAACACCGGGGAGCTGTTTTTT,CASSLGGDYLNTGELFF
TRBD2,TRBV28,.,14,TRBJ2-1,TGTGCAAGCGCGTTGGTAGCGGGAGTGAGTGAGCAGTTCTTC,CASALVAGVSEQFF
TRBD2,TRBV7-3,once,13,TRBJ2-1,TGTGCCAGCAGCCGGGGGGAAGACAATGAGCAGTTCTTC,CASSRGEDNEQFF
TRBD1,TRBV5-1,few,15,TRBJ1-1,TGCGCCAGCAGCTTGGAAGGGACAGGTCCTCTGAACGCTTTCTTT,CASSLEGTGPLNAFF
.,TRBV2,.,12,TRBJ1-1,TGTGCCAGCAGCGCGGCCAACACTGAAGCTTTCTTT,CASSAANTEAFF
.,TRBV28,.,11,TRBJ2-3,TGTGCCAGCAGTTATATGGATACGCAGTATTTT,CASSYMDTQYF
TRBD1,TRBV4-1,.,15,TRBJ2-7,TGCGCCAGCAGCCTCGGGACAGGTGCCTCCTACGAGCAGTACTTC,CASSLGTGASYEQYF
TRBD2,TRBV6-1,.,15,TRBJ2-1,TGTGCCAGCAGTCAGGGACTAGCGGGAGAGGTTGAGCAGTTCTTC,CASSQGLAGEVEQFF
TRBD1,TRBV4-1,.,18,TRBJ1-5,TGCGCCAGCAGCCAAGAAGGTGGACAGGGTTCGTGGGGGCAGCCCCAGCATTTT,CASSQEGGQGSWGQPQHF
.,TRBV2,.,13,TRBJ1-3,TGTGCCAGCCACGGAGGGGTGGGAAACACCATATATTTT,CASHGGVGNTIYF
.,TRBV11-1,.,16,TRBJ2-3,TGTGCCAGCAGCTTAAGGGGCGGGGCTAGCACAGATACGCAGTATTTT,CASSLRGGASTDTQYF
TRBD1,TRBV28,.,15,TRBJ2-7,TGTGCCAGCAGTTCCGGGACAGGGGCTCTCTACGAGCAGTACTTC,CASSSGTGALYEQYF
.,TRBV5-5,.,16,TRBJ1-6,TGTGCCAGCAGCTTGAGACAGGCAGACTATAATTCACCCCTCCACTTT,CASSLRQADYNSPLHF
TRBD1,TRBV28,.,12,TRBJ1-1,TGTGCCAGCAGTCCAGGGACAGAACAAGCTTTCTTT,CASSPGTEQAFF
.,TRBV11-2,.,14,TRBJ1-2,TGTGCCAGCAGCTTAAGCCCGCCTAACTATGGCTACACCTTC,CASSLSPPNYGYTF
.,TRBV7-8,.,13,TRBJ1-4,TGTGCCAGCAGCGCTCGTTCCTCCCTAGACAGGTTTTTT,CASSARSSLDRFF
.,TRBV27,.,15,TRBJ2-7,TGTGCCAGCAGTTTACACCCCCCAGGTTCCTACGAGCAGTACTTC,CASSLHPPGSYEQYF
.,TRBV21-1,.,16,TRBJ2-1,TGTGCCAGCAACAAGTCCTTGCGGGGGCTCTACAATGAGCAGTTCTTC,CASNKSLRGLYNEQFF
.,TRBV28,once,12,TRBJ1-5,TGTGCCAGCAGTTTGGAGGGCAGCAGACAGCATTTT,CASSLEGSRQHF
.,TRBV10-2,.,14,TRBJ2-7,TGCGCCAGCAGTCCGAACATTCAACCGTACGAGCAGTACTTC,CASSPNIQPYEQYF
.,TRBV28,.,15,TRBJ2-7,TGTGCCAGCAGTTTCACTTGGGGCAGCTCCTACGAGCAGTACTTC,CASSFTWGSSYEQYF
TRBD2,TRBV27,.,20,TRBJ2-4,TGTGCCAGCAGACGGGGATTAGGGAGCGGGGGACTCTCCGACAAAAACATTCAGTACTTC,CASRRGLGSGGLSDKNIQYF
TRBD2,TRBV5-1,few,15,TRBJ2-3,TGCGCCAGCAGCTTGGGAGCGGGAACCACAGATACGCAGTATTTT,CASSLGAGTTDTQYF
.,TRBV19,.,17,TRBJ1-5,TGTGCCAGTAGTATAGATAGGTTCAGGCAGGGGAAAGTATGGATGCATTTT,CASSIDRFRQGKVWMHF
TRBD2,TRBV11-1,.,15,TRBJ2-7,TGTGCCAGCGGGAGGGGACTAGCCGAAAGCTACGAGCAGTACTTC,CASGRGLAESYEQYF
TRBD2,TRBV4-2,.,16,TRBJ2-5,TGTGCCAGCAGCCAAGGGCTAGCGGGAGCGGGAGAGACCCAGTACTTC,CASSQGLAGAGETQYF
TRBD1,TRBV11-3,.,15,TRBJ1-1,TGTGCCAGCAGCGTTACAGGGGATGGAAACACTGAAGCTTTCTTT,CASSVTGDGNTEAFF
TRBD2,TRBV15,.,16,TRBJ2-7,TGTGCCACCAGCATTGACGGGACTAGCGGATCCTACGAGCAGTACTTC,CATSIDGTSGSYEQYF
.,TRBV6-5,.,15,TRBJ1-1,TGTGCCAGCAGTTACTCGGGGGGGGTCAACACTGAAGCTTTCTTT,CASSYSGGVNTEAFF